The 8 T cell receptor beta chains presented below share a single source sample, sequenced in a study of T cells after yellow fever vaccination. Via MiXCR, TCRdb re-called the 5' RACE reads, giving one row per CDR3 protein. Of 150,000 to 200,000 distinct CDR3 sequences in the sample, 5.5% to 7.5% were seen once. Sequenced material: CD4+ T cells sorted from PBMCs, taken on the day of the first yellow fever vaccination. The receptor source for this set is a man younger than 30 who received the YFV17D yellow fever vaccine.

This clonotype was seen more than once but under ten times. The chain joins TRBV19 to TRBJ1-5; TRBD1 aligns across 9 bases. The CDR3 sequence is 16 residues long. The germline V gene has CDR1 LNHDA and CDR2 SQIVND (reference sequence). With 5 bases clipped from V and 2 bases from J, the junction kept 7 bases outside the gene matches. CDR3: CASSATGGGGNQPQHF. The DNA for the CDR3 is TGTGCCAGTAGTGCCACAGGGGGCGGAGGCAATCAGCCCCAGCATTTT.

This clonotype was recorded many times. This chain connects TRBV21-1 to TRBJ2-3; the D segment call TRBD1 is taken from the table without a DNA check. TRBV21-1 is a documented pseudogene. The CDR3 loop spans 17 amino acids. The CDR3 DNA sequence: TGTGCCAGCACCCCGTCGGAGGACAGGGGATTTGCCGATACGCAGTATTTT. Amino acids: CASTPSEDRGFADTQYF.

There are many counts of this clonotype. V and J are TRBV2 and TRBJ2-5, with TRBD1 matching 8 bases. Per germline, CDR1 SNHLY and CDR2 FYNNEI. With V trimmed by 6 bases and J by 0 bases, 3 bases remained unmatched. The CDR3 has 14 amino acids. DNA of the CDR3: TGTGCCAGCAGGAGGGACAGGAACCAAGAGACCCAGTACTTC. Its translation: CASRRDRNQETQYF.

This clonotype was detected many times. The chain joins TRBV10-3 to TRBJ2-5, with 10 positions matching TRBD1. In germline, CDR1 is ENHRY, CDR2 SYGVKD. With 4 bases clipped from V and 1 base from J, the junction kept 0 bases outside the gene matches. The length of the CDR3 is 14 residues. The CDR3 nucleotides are TGTGCCATCAGTGGGACAGGGGGCCAAGAGACCCAGTACTTC. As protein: CAISGTGGQETQYF.

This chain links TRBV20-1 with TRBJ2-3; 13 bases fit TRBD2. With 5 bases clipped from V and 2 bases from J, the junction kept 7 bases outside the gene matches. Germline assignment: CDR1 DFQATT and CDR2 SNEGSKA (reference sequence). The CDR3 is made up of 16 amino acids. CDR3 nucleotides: TGCAGTGCTCGAAGGACTAGCGGGGGATTCACAGATACGCAGTATTTT. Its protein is CSARRTSGGFTDTQYF.

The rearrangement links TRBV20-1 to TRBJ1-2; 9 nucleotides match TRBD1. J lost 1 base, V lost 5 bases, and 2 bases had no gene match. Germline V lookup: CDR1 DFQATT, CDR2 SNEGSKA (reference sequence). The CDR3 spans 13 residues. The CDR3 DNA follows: TGCAGTGCTTCGACAGGGGGTAACTATGGCTACACCTTC. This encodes CSASTGGNYGYTF.

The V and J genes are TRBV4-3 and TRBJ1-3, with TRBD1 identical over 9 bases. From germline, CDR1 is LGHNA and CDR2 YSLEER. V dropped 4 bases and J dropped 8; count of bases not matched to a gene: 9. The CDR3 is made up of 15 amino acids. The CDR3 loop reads CASSPGRDRVYTIYF. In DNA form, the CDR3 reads TGCGCCAGCAGCCCTGGGAGGGACAGGGTATACACCATATATTTT.

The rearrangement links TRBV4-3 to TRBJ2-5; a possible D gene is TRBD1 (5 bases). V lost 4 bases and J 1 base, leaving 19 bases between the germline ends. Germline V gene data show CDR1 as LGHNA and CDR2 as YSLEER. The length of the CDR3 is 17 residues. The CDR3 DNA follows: TGCGCCAGCAGCCGAGATACATTCCAGGACACCCAAGAGACCCAGTACTTC. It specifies CASSRDTFQDTQETQYF.